This T cell receptor beta chain originates from a study of T cell repertoires in cytomegalovirus infection. Study-wide context: TCR beta signatures that were public indicated CMV infection and matching HLA type.

TCRdb called the reads again in MiXCR, with one record for every CDR3 protein. The sample records around 530,000 distinct CDR3 sequences, 26% being singletons. General study findings and limits: CMV-specific TCR beta clonotypes restricted by HLA-C dominated the ex vivo response. Cumulative frequency of public TCR beta families picked out carriers of CMV plus the relevant HLA.

In germline, CDR1 is MDHEN, CDR2 SYDVKM. The CDR3 spans 16 residues. Trimming removed 1 base at V and 3 bases at J, with 13 bases between. To note about this clonotype: Its antigen is still unknown.

The sample was PBMCs. The chain links TRBV28 to TRBJ1-5; D is perhaps TRBD1 (6 bases). This sequence originates from a human donor in good health (CMV status not recorded). Some clones in this sample may be carry-over from other donors' samples. The CDR3 sequence is CASSLLQGMDNQPQHF. CDR3 DNA sequence: TGTGCCAGCAGTTTATTACAGGGAATGGACAATCAGCCCCAGCATTTT.